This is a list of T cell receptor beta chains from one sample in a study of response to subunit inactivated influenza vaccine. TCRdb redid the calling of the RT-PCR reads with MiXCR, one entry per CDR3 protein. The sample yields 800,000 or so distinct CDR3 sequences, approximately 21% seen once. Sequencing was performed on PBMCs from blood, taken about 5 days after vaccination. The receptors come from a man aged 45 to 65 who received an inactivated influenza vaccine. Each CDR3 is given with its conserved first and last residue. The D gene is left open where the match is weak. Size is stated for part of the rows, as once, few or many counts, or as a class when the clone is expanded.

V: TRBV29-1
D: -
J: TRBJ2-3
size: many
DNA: TGCAGCGCCAACCCGGCGGATACGCAGTATTTT
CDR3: CSANPADTQYF

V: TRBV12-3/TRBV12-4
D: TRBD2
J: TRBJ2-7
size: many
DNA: TGTGCCAGCAGTTTATACGGGCTAGCGGGGGAGCAGTACTTC
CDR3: CASSLYGLAGEQYF

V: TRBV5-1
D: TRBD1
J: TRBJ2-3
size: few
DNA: TGCGCCAGCAGCCCTACAACTGGGACAGCTACAGATACGCAGTATTTT
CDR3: CASSPTTGTATDTQYF

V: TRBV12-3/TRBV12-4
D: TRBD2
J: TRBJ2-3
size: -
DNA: TGTGCCAGCAGGGGAAGACTAGCGGGGGGGGACACAGATACGCAGTATTTT
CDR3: CASRGRLAGGDTDTQYF

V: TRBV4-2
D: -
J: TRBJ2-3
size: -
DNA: TGTGCCAGCAGCCAAGAGGCTCTCACAGATACGCAGTATTTT
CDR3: CASSQEALTDTQYF

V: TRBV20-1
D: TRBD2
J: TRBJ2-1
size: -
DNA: TGCAGTGCTCGTGCGGGGGGGCTACACAATGAGCAGTTCTTC
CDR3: CSARAGGLHNEQFF

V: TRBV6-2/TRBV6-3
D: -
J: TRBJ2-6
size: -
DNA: TGTGCCAGCAGAGCAAACCCTGGGGCCAACGTCCTGACTTTC
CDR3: CASRANPGANVLTF

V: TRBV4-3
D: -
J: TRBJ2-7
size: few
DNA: TGCGCCAGCAGCCAAGTTTTCCAGACCCCCTACGAGCAGTACTTC
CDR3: CASSQVFQTPYEQYF

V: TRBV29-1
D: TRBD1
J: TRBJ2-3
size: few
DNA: TGCAGCGTGTCCCGGGACAGGGCCACAGATACGCAGTATTTT
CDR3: CSVSRDRATDTQYF

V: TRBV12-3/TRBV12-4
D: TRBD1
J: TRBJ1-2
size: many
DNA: TGTGCCAGCAGTCTCGGACAGGGAACTGGCTACACCTTC
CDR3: CASSLGQGTGYTF

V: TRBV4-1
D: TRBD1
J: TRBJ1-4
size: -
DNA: TGCGCCAGCAGCCAAACCTGGACAGGAACTAATGAAAAACTGTTTTTT
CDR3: CASSQTWTGTNEKLFF

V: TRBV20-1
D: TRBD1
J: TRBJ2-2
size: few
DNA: TGCAGTGCAAACTCCGGGACAGGGGTTGACGGGGAGCTGTTTTTT
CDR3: CSANSGTGVDGELFF

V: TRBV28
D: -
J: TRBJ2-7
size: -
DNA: TGTGCCAGCATTTCGCCCGGACTCCGCTACGAGCAGTACTTC
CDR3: CASISPGLRYEQYF

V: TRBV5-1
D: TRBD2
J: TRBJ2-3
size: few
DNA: TGCGCCAGCAGCGAGAGTCGGGCGGGGGAGAAACCAGATACGCAGTATTTT
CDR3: CASSESRAGEKPDTQYF

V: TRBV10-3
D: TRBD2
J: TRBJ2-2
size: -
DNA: TGTGCCATCAGTGCCCCTAGCGGGGGGCAATGGACCGGGGAGCTGTTTTTT
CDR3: CAISAPSGGQWTGELFF

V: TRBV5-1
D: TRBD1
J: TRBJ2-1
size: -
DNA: TGCGCCAGCAGCTTGGGTCAGGGGGCTGGTGAGCAGTTCTTC
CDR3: CASSLGQGAGEQFF

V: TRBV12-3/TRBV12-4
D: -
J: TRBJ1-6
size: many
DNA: TGTGCCAGCAGTTTATTTGGGGAGGGATCACCCCTCCACTTT
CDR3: CASSLFGEGSPLHF

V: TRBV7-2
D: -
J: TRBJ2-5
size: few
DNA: TGTGCCAGCACCAAACAGGGTGGAGAGACCCAGTACTTC
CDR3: CASTKQGGETQYF

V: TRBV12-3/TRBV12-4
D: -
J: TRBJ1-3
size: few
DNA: TGTGCCAGCAGTACAGGGAAACAAACGGGAAACACCATATATTTT
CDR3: CASSTGKQTGNTIYF

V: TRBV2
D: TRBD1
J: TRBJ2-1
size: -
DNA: TGTGCCAGCAGACCTACTCGGGACAGCTACAATGAGCAGTTCTTC
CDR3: CASRPTRDSYNEQFF

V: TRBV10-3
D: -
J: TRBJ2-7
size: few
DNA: TGTGCCATCAGTGGGCAGCAAAACTCCTACGAGCAGTACTTC
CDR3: CAISGQQNSYEQYF

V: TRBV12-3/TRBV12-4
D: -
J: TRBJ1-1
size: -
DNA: TGTGCCAGCAGTACCGGCAGGTTTTATACTGAAGCTTTCTTT
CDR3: CASSTGRFYTEAFF

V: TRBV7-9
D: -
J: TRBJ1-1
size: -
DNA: TGTGCCAGCAGCCCGGGCCGGACTGAAGCTTTCTTT
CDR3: CASSPGRTEAFF

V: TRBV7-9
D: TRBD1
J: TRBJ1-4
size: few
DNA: TGTGCCAGCAGTCGGACAGGGGGCTTCTATTTGGGTGAAAAACTGTTTTTT
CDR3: CASSRTGGFYLGEKLFF

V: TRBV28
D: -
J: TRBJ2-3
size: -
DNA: TGTGCCAGCACCAGAATTGGGACCCGCACAGATACGCAGTATTTT
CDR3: CASTRIGTRTDTQYF

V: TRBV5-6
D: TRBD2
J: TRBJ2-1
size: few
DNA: TGTGCCAGCAGCTCACTAGCGGGAGTCAGGGATGAGCAGTTCTTC
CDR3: CASSSLAGVRDEQFF

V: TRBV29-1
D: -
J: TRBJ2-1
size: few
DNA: TGCAGCGGACGGGACCATGAGCAGTTCTTC
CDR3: CSGRDHEQFF

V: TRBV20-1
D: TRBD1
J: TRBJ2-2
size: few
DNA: TGCAGTGCTCATTTCCGGACAGGGGTTCACACCGGGGAGCTGTTTTTT
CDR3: CSAHFRTGVHTGELFF

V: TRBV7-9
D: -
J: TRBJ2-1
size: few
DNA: TGTGCCAGCAGCTTCCGGGACATCTCCTACAATGAGCAGTTCTTC
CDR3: CASSFRDISYNEQFF

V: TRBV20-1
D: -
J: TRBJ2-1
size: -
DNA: TGCAGTGCTAGATCGCAGGGGGGTGTTTATGAGCAGTTCTTC
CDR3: CSARSQGGVYEQFF

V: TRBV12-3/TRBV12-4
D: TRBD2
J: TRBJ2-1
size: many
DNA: TGTGCCAGCAGCTCTAGCGGGGGTCCGTCCTACAATGAGCAGTTCTTC
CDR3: CASSSSGGPSYNEQFF

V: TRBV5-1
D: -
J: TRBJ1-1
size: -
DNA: TGCGCCAGCAGCTTGGCCCTGACTATGAACACTGAAGCTTTCTTT
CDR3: CASSLALTMNTEAFF

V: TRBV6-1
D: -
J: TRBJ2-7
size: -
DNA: TGTGCCAGCAGCGACCGGAATCTATACGAGCAGTACTTC
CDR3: CASSDRNLYEQYF

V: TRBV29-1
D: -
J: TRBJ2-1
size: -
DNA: TGCAGCGTTGAGCCTAGCGATCTCAATGAGCAGTTCTTC
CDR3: CSVEPSDLNEQFF

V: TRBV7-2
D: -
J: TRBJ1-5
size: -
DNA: TGTGCCAGCAGCCCGCACGAGAACCAGCCCCAGCATTTT
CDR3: CASSPHENQPQHF

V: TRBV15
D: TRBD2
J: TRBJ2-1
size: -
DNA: TGTGCCACCAGCAGAGATTCTCGTAGCGGGAGAAGGAGGTTCGATGAGCAGTTCTTC
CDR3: CATSRDSRSGRRRFDEQFF

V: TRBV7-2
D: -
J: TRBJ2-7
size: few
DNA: TGTGCCAGCAGCCCAGAGGTCAATTGGTACGAGCAGTACTTC
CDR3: CASSPEVNWYEQYF

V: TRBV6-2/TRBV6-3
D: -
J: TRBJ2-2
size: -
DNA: TGTGCCAGCAGCGTGGACAGCAACACCGGGGAGCTGTTTTTT
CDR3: CASSVDSNTGELFF

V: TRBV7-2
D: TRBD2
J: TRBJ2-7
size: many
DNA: TGTGCCAGCAGCTTATCATTGGGCGGGGGGGGAACCTACGAGCAGTACTTC
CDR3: CASSLSLGGGGTYEQYF

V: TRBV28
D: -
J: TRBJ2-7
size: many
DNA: TGTGCCACCGGGATTCCACCCAGCTACGAGCAGTACTTC
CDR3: CATGIPPSYEQYF

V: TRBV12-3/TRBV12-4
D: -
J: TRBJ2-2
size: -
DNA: TGTGCCAGCGCGACGCCAACGAACACCGGGGAGCTGTTTTTT
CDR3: CASATPTNTGELFF

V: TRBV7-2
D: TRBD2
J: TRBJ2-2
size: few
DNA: TGTGCCAGCAGCTTCATGTCAGCGGGAGGCACCGGGGAGCTGTTTTTT
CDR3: CASSFMSAGGTGELFF

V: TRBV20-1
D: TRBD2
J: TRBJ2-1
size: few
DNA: TGCAGTGCTAGAGATAGTGGGACTAGGGCCCCCTACAATGAGCAGTTCTTC
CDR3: CSARDSGTRAPYNEQFF

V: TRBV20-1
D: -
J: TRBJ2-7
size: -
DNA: TGCAGTACAGGGGGAGGGTTCTACGAGCAGTACTTC
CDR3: CSTGGGFYEQYF

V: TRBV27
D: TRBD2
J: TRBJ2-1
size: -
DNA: TGTGCCAGCAGTTTAATGGAAGCGGGAGGGCCTGGGGAGCAGTTCTTC
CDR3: CASSLMEAGGPGEQFF

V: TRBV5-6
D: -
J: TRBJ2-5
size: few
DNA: TGTGCCAGCATCCCACAGGGAGGGAAGACCCAGTACTTC
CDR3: CASIPQGGKTQYF

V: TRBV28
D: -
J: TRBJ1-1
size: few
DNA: TGTGCCAGCAGTTTTCCAGAAATGAACACTGAAGCTTTCTTT
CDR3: CASSFPEMNTEAFF

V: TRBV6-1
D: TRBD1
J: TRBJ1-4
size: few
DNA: TGTGCCAGCTTCGGGGACAGGGCACCAACTAATGAAAAACTGTTTTTT
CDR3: CASFGDRAPTNEKLFF

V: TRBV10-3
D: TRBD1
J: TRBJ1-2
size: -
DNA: TGTGCCATCAGTCCACCGGGACAGGGGATGGATGGCTACACCTTC
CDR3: CAISPPGQGMDGYTF

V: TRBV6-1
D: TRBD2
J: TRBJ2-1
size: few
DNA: TGTGCCAGCAGTGACCGACTAGCTACAAATGAGCAGTTCTTC
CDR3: CASSDRLATNEQFF

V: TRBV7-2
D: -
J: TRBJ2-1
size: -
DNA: TGTGCCGGCAGCTTAGCTGTCAGCCTTAGGACCTACAATGAGCAGTTCTTC
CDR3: CAGSLAVSLRTYNEQFF

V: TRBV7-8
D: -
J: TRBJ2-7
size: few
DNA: TGTGCCAGCAGCCAATGGGGCGACACCTACGAGCAGTACTTC
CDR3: CASSQWGDTYEQYF

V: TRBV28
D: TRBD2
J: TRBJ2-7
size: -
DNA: TGTGCCAGCAGTCCCCAACTAGCGGGACCCCACGAGCAGTACTTC
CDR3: CASSPQLAGPHEQYF

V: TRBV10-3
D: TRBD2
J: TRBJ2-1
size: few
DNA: TGTGCCATCAGTGAGTCGGCTAGCGGCAATGAGCAGTTCTTC
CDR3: CAISESASGNEQFF

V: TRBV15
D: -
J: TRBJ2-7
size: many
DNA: TGTGCCACCAGCAGTCAGGGCTACGAGCAGTACTTC
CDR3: CATSSQGYEQYF